Listed here are 19 T cell receptor beta chains from one sample, sequenced in a study of blood T cell repertoires in COVID-19. Assay used: immunoSEQ multiplex PCR; TCRdb lists only in-frame clones, some missing. This table has some 220,000 clones, about 81% appearing once. Sequencing was performed on peripheral blood. The source of these receptors is a woman in her seventies with COVID-19, enrolled during active disease.

The V and J genes are TRBV19 and TRBJ1-1; TRBD1 might be the D (6 bases). Germline values: CDR1 LNHDA, CDR2 SQIVND (reference sequence). The CDR3 is made up of 15 amino acids. V was clipped by 4 bases and J by 7 bases, with 19 bases between them. CDR3 region: CASSTGTTLGDEAFF. CDR3 sequence (DNA): TGTGCCAGTAGTACCGGGACAACCCTCGGGGATGAAGCTTTCTTT.

This clone has only a few counts. This chain joins TRBV19 and TRBJ1-2; D is possibly TRBD1 (6 bases). The germline gives CDR1 LNHDA, CDR2 SQIVND (reference sequence). The CDR3 totals 14 residues. V lost 8 bases and J 0 bases, leaving 13 bases between the germline ends. DNA of the CDR3: TGTGCCAGTCAAACGACAGGATCTAACTATGGCTACACCTTC. Its translation: CASQTTGSNYGYTF.

The genes are TRBV7-2 and TRBJ1-2, with TRBD1 identical over 7 bases. There are 15 residues in the CDR3. Per germline, CDR1 SGHTA and CDR2 FQGNSA. The V segment lost 5 bases and the J segment 3 bases; nucleotides outside the gene matches: 9. The CDR3 DNA follows: TGTGCCAGCAGCCCGACAGGGTCGGACTACTATGGCTACACCTTC. Residues: CASSPTGSDYYGYTF.

This chain uses TRBV15 with TRBJ2-3, with D perhaps TRBD2 (5 bases). The germline gives CDR1 LNHNV, CDR2 YYDKDF (reference sequence). The CDR3 length is 13 residues. Trimming took 5 bases from V and 4 from J, leaving 10 bases between them. The CDR3 protein is CATSLFGADTQYF. DNA for the CDR3: TGTGCCACCAGCCTCTTCGGGGCAGATACGCAGTATTTT.

CDR3: CAWKPPLSERTNEKLFF. The CDR3, as DNA: TGTGCCTGGAAACCCCCCCTCAGTGAGAGGACTAATGAAAAACTGTTTTTT. The chain recombines TRBV30 with TRBJ1-4; the D is unclear. There are 17 residues in the CDR3. Trimming shortened V by 4 bases and J by 2 bases, and 20 bases separated the two germline ends. Germline V lookup: CDR1 GTSNPN, CDR2 SVGIG (reference sequence).

This chain connects TRBV24-1 to TRBJ2-2; TRBD2 is a possible D gene (5 bases). The CDR3 runs 13 residues. Germline loops: CDR1 KGHDR, CDR2 SFDVKD. Trimming stripped 7 bases from V and 7 bases from J, with 12 bases between. The CDR3, as DNA: TGTGCCACCAGCCACGGCGGAGGCGGGGAGCTGTTTTTT. It codes for CATSHGGGGELFF.

The V gene is TRBV18, the J gene TRBJ2-1; 7 positions match TRBD2. CDR1 is KGHSH, CDR2 LQKENI, per germline. The CDR3 has 15 amino acids. After removal of 2 bases from V and 10 bases from J, the junction contained 11 bases not matched to a gene. Here the CDR3 DNA reads TGTGCCAGCTCACCAATGGCTAGCGGCTTGACAGAGCAGTTCTTC. The encoded protein is CASSPMASGLTEQFF.

The chain uses TRBV7-2 and TRBJ2-5, with TRBD2 matching 11 bases. The CDR3 contains 13 residues. CDR1 and CDR2 from the germline V gene are SGHTA and FQGNSA. Trimming at V came to 6 bases and at J to 5 bases, leaving 2 bases not matched to a gene. The CDR3 DNA follows: TGTGCCAGCAGGGGGACTAGCGGTGAGACCCAGTACTTC. It yields the protein CASRGTSGETQYF.

The chain employs TRBV18 and TRBJ2-3; 8 positions match TRBD2. The junction had 5 bases not matched to a gene; V was cut back by 2 bases and J by 4 bases. Germline CDR1 is KGHSH and CDR2 is LQKENI. CDR3 length: 15 residues. The DNA for the CDR3 is TGTGCCAGCTCACCAACCGGGAGGGCCCCAGATACGCAGTATTTT. Protein product: CASSPTGRAPDTQYF.

This clone was detected only a few times. The chain couples TRBV5-6 to TRBJ2-1; 7 nucleotides align to TRBD2. The CDR3 is 13 amino acids. CDR1 SGHDT and CDR2 YYEEEE come from the germline V gene. Trimming cost V 4 bases and J 8 bases; bases outside gene matches: 6. The CDR3 DNA is TGTGCCAGCAGCCAAAGCGGGGTCGATGAGCAGTTCTTC. Translated: CASSQSGVDEQFF.

V and J are TRBV19 and TRBJ2-1; 8 nucleotides agree with TRBD1. This CDR3 has 15 residues. The J segment lost 6 bases and the V segment lost 2 bases, leaving 6 bases of the junction unmatched. The germline gives CDR1 LNHDA, CDR2 SQIVND (reference sequence). The CDR3 sequence is CASSIQGAYINEQFF. The CDR3 DNA sequence: TGTGCCAGTAGTATACAGGGGGCCTACATCAATGAGCAGTTCTTC.

This chain links TRBV5-6 with TRBJ1-6; 7 nucleotides match TRBD1. The CDR3 is 15 residues long. CDR1 and CDR2 from the germline V gene are SGHDT and YYEEEE. The V gene end was trimmed by 1 base and the J gene end by 7 bases; junction bases not matched to a gene: 5. CDR3 coding DNA: TGTGCCAGCAGCTTGAGGGGGACAGCAAATTCACCCCTCCACTTT. Translating it yields CASSLRGTANSPLHF.

The genes are TRBV6-6 and TRBJ2-3, with 11 bases aligning to TRBD2. CDR1 MNHNY and CDR2 SVGAGI come from the germline V gene (reference sequence). CDR3 length equals 13 residues. Trimming took 11 bases from V and 5 from J; bases not matched to a gene: 6. The CDR3 DNA reads as TGTGCCTCCCTAGCGGGAGGAGTAGATACGCAGTATTTT. Translated: CASLAGGVDTQYF.

The chain uses TRBV13 and TRBJ1-1; perhaps TRBD1 as D (6 bases). CDR1 PRHDT and CDR2 FYEKMQ come from the germline V gene (reference sequence). With 4 bases removed from V and 2 bases from J, the gap between germline ends came to 14 bases. This CDR3 has 15 amino acids. The CDR3 nucleotides are TGTGCCAGCAGCTCCCCGGGACAATTCAACACTGAAGCTTTCTTT. Amino acid sequence: CASSSPGQFNTEAFF. Filled out from reference TRBV13 and TRBJ1-1, the complete variable domain reads AAGVIQSPRHLIKEKRETATLKCYPIPRHDTVYWYQQGPGQDPQFLISFYEKMQSDKGSIPDRFSAQQFSDYHSELNMSSLELGDSALYFCASSSPGQFNTEAFFGQGTRLTVV.

V and J are TRBV11-1 and TRBJ2-2; 9 nucleotides align to TRBD2. The CDR3 contains 15 residues. Germline values: CDR1 SGHAT, CDR2 FQDESV (reference sequence). Losses at the gene ends were 5 bases for V and 4 bases for J; bases not matched to a gene: 5. The CDR3 sequence: CASSKGLAGTGELFF. The CDR3 DNA is TGTGCCAGCAGCAAGGGACTAGCCGGCACCGGGGAGCTGTTTTTT. Variable domain in full (rest from reference TRBV11-1 and TRBJ2-2): EAEVAQSPRYKITEKSQAVAFWCDPISGHATLYWYRQILGQGPELLVQFQDESVVDDSQLPKDRFSAERLKGVDSTLKIQPAELGDSAMYLCASSKGLAGTGELFFGEGSRLTVL.

This clone was counted ten times or more. The V and J genes are TRBV3-1 (or the pseudogene TRBV3-2) and TRBJ2-6; possible D gene TRBD2, 7 bases. Germline V gene data show CDR1 as LGHDT and CDR2 as YNNKEL (reference sequence). V shed 7 bases and J shed 1 base, with 20 bases lying between them. This CDR3 contains 18 residues. The CDR3 DNA sequence: TGTGCCAGCACCCCTGGGGGGGCTTCGGAATCTGGGGCCAACGTCCTGACTTTC. This codes for CASTPGGASESGANVLTF.

This rearrangement joins TRBV5-4 to TRBJ2-2, with D maybe TRBD1 (5 bases). Germline-derived CDR1 and CDR2 are SGHNT and YYREEE (reference sequence). Between the trimmed V and J ends, which lost 0 bases and 6 bases, there was a span of 12 bases. This CDR3 is built from 15 residues. This CDR3 reads CASSLGKLGAGELFF. CDR3 nucleotide sequence: TGTGCCAGCAGCTTGGGAAAGTTAGGGGCCGGGGAGCTGTTTTTT.

This chain uses TRBV15 with TRBJ2-1, with D perhaps TRBD2 (5 bases). V was shortened by 0 bases and J by 8 bases, with 8 bases between the two germline ends. This CDR3 is 13 amino acids long. The germline V gene has CDR1 LNHNV and CDR2 YYDKDF (reference sequence). In nucleotides, the CDR3 is TGTGCCACCAGCAGAGAACTAGGTGATGAGCAGTTCTTC. Translating gives CATSRELGDEQFF.

The J gene is TRBJ2-6, the V gene TRBV19; 9 positions agree with TRBD1. Germline CDR1 LNHDA, CDR2 SQIVND (reference sequence). The trim removed 4 bases at V and 3 bases at J, leaving 13 bases unmatched. The CDR3 has 19 amino acids. This CDR3 is CASSTIRGQGWFGANVLTF. For the CDR3, the DNA is TGTGCCAGTAGTACCATAAGGGGACAGGGATGGTTTGGGGCCAACGTCCTGACTTTC. Supplemented by reference TRBV19 and TRBJ2-6, the full variable domain reads DGGITQSPKYLFRKEGQNVTLSCEQNLNHDAMYWYRQDPGQGLRLIYYSQIVNDFQKGDIAEGYSVSREKKESFPLTVTSAQKNPTAFYLCASSTIRGQGWFGANVLTFGAGSRLTVL.